Below are 2 T cell receptor beta chains sequenced from a single sample in a study of blood T cell repertoires in COVID-19. The table came from immunoSEQ multiplex PCR; TCRdb's copy has only in-frame clones and leaves some out. This sample has over 130,000 clones; about 80% occur once, and the top ten carry about 4%. The sequenced material came from PBMCs or T cells enriched from blood (not recorded which). The receptors were sampled from a man aged 50 or older in a cohort exposed to, infected with or recovered from COVID-19 (not recorded which).

This rearrangement joins TRBV3-1 (or the pseudogene TRBV3-2) to TRBJ2-7, with a tentative D call TRBD2 (5 bases). Trimming left V 5 bases short and J 3 bases short, with 14 bases between. The CDR3 sequence is 14 residues long. CDR1 is LGHDT, CDR2 YNNKEL, per germline (reference sequence). CDR3 sequence: CASSYGISYYEQYF. The CDR3 DNA reads TGTGCCAGCAGCTACGGGATATCCTACTACGAGCAGTACTTC.

The V and J genes are TRBV19 and TRBJ1-2, with 7 bases that match TRBD1. With 5 bases clipped from V and 2 bases from J, the junction kept 5 bases outside the gene matches. The CDR3 runs 14 residues. Germline values: CDR1 LNHDA, CDR2 SQIVND (reference sequence). The CDR3 coding sequence is TGTGCCAGTAGTGCCCCGGGACAGAACTATGGCTACACCTTC. The encoded protein is CASSAPGQNYGYTF.